This passage covers 6 T cell receptor beta chains from one sample sequenced in a study of cytomegalovirus exposure and HLA in healthy donors. The PCR employed 60 Vbeta primers together with 13 Jbeta primers. TCRdb's copy holds only in-frame clones and misses some; the assay was immunoSEQ multiplex PCR. Here the sample spans around 210,000 clones, 70% to 80% being singletons. Sample: PBMCs. Source of these receptors: a woman aged 25 to 39 in good health and CMV-seronegative.

The chain joins TRBV5-1 to TRBJ1-1; maybe TRBD1 (6 bases). Per the germline V gene, CDR1 is SGHRS and CDR2 is YFSETQ. V gave up 0 bases and J gave up 5 bases, with 11 bases separating them. The CDR3 sequence is 14 residues long. The CDR3 coding sequence is TGCGCCAGCAGCTTGGGGGACATCGGGACTGAAGCTTTCTTT. Its translation is CASSLGDIGTEAFF. The entire variable domain, with the rest obtained from reference TRBV5-1 and TRBJ1-1, is as follows: KAGVTQTPRYLIKTRGQQVTLSCSPISGHRSVSWYQQTPGQGLQFLFEYFSETQRNKGNFPGRFSGRQFSNSRSEMNVSTLELGDSALYLCASSLGDIGTEAFFGQGTRLTVV.

This clone was seen only a few times. This chain joins TRBV6-6 and TRBJ1-1, with D perhaps TRBD1 (5 bases). Germline V gene lookup returns CDR1 MNHNY and CDR2 SVGAGI (reference sequence). The CDR3 extends over 15 amino acids. The germline V and J ends were trimmed by 4 bases and 4 bases, with 16 bases remaining between them. The CDR3, as DNA: TGTGCCAGCAGTTTCCCAGCAGGGCACTCCACTGAAGCTTTCTTT. Encoded protein: CASSFPAGHSTEAFF.

This chain connects TRBV7-6 to TRBJ1-3; 7 positions agree with TRBD1. V was clipped by 1 base and J by 4 bases; unmatched bases: 10. CDR1 and CDR2 (germline): SGHVS, FNYEAQ. The CDR3 length is 17 residues. CDR3 residues: CASSLEHAGGSGNTIYF. The CDR3 DNA follows: TGTGCCAGCAGCTTAGAACACGCAGGGGGTTCAGGAAACACCATATATTTT. The entire variable domain, with the rest obtained from reference TRBV7-6 and TRBJ1-3, is as follows: GAGVSQSPRYKVTKRGQDVALRCDPISGHVSLYWYRQALGQGPEFLTYFNYEAQQDKSGLPNDRFSAERPEGSISTLTIQRTEQRDSAMYRCASSLEHAGGSGNTIYFGEGSWLTVV.

The V gene is TRBV7-8, the J gene TRBJ1-5; 7 positions match TRBD1. The CDR3 spans 15 residues. Per germline, CDR1 SGHVS and CDR2 FQNEAQ. Trimming removed 0 bases from V and 9 bases from J; junction bases left unmatched: 8. The CDR3 DNA is TGTGCCAGCAGCTTAGCGCCGACAGGGTTATTGCCCCAGCATTTT. As protein: CASSLAPTGLLPQHF.

This rearrangement joins TRBV7-3 to TRBJ2-3; 12 positions agree with TRBD2. There are 16 residues in the CDR3. Germline values: CDR1 SGHTA, CDR2 FQGTGA. V lost 5 bases to trimming and J lost 3 bases; unmatched junction nucleotides: 6. The CDR3 reads CASSLTSGGQTDTQYF. The CDR3 DNA reads as TGTGCCAGCAGCCTCACTAGCGGGGGGCAGACAGATACGCAGTATTTT.

This clone was recorded once. The chain combines TRBV28 with TRBJ2-1; 11 positions agree with TRBD2. This CDR3 region has 15 residues. With V trimmed by 6 bases and J by 7 bases, 8 bases remained unmatched. Germline CDR1 is MDHEN and CDR2 is SYDVKM. CDR3 nucleotides: TGTGCCAGCAGCCCTCTAGCGGGAGGTAGGAATGAGCAGTTCTTC. It translates to CASSPLAGGRNEQFF.